One sample yielded the 9 T cell receptor beta chains listed below, sequenced in a study of cytomegalovirus exposure and HLA in healthy donors. 60 Vbeta and 13 Jbeta primers were used in PCR. Measured with immunoSEQ multiplex PCR; TCRdb has only the in-frame clones, and not every one. The sample records 100,000 to 150,000 clones, about four fifths being singletons. The sample taken for sequencing was PBMCs. The source is a man aged 18 to 30 in good health and CMV-seronegative.

There are a few counts of this clone. The chain is built from TRBV7-3 and TRBJ2-6, with 8 bases fitting TRBD1. The CDR3 length is 16 residues. Germline CDR1 SGHTA, CDR2 FQGTGA. V lost 5 bases and J lost 3; bases outside the gene matches: 6. Here the CDR3 DNA reads TGTGCCAGCAGCCGCTCAGGGGGCAGTGGGGCCAACGTCCTGACTTTC. Translating it yields CASSRSGGSGANVLTF.

In this sample, this clone turned up once. In nucleotides, the CDR3 is TGTGCCAGCAGCTCCGCCCTGGCCAGCGGCTACAATGAGCAGTTCTTC. This translates into CASSSALASGYNEQFF. The chain combines TRBV7-3 with TRBJ2-1; tentative D call: TRBD2 (5 bases). V was pared by 4 bases and J by 3 bases, with 16 bases between. The CDR3 loop spans 16 amino acids. Germline CDR1 and CDR2: SGHTA and FQGTGA.

The V gene is TRBV7-3, the J gene TRBJ2-1, with TRBD2 matching 9 bases. This CDR3 has 14 residues. The germline V gene encodes CDR1 SGHTA and CDR2 FQGTGA. V shed 1 base and J 9 bases; nucleotides not matched to a gene: 4. The CDR3 spells CASSLRGLAGEQFF. The CDR3 nucleotides are TGTGCCAGCAGCTTAAGGGGACTAGCCGGTGAGCAGTTCTTC.

The V call is TRBV7-8, the J call TRBJ1-6, with 7 bases lining up with TRBD1. The CDR3 length is 15 residues. The germline V gene encodes CDR1 SGHVS and CDR2 FQNEAQ. The V and J ends lost 5 bases and 7 bases, in that order; junction bases with no gene match: 8. The CDR3 nucleotides are TGTGCCAGCAGCACTTACAGGGGACTGAATTCACCCCTCCACTTT. Its translation: CASSTYRGLNSPLHF. Complete variable domain (other parts from reference TRBV7-8 and TRBJ1-6): GAGVSQSPRYKVAKRGQDVALRCDPISGHVSLFWYQQALGQGPEFLTYFQNEAQLDKSGLPSDRFFAERPEGSVSTLKIQRTQQEDSAVYLCASSTYRGLNSPLHFGNGTRLTVT.

DNA of the CDR3: TGCGCCAGCAGCTTGCCCCTAGCGGGAGGTACGGCCGGCTACGAGCAGTACTTC. As protein: CASSLPLAGGTAGYEQYF. V and J are TRBV5-1 and TRBJ2-5; 11 nucleotides match TRBD2. The DNA end is a closer match to TRBJ2-7, so the J assignment may be wrong. CDR1 SGHRS and CDR2 YFSETQ come from the germline V gene. CDR3 length: 18 residues.

The chain combines TRBV10-3 with TRBJ2-1; 11 nucleotides line up with TRBD2. The CDR3 is made up of 16 amino acids. The ends lost 2 bases at V and 12 bases at J; junction bases unmatched: 12. The germline CDR1 and CDR2 sequences are ENHRY and SYGVKD. The CDR3 sequence: CAISELLAGGIGVQFF. DNA of the CDR3: TGTGCCATCAGTGAGCTATTAGCGGGAGGGATTGGGGTGCAGTTCTTC.

The genes are TRBV7-8 and TRBJ2-1; D is unclear. V was shortened by 1 base and J by 5 bases, with 9 bases between the two germline ends. The length of the CDR3 is 14 residues. From germline, CDR1 is SGHVS and CDR2 FQNEAQ. The CDR3 spells CASSLVWANNEQFF. The CDR3, as DNA: TGTGCCAGCAGCTTAGTTTGGGCCAACAATGAGCAGTTCTTC.

V gene TRBV18 combines with J gene TRBJ2-7; the D gene is possibly TRBD1 (5 bases). V dropped 2 bases and J dropped 2 bases, with 13 bases sitting between them. The germline CDR1 and CDR2 sequences are KGHSH and LQKENI. The CDR3 contains 15 residues. The CDR3 is CASSPVTGAPYEQYF. The CDR3 DNA reads as TGTGCCAGCTCACCAGTTACAGGAGCTCCCTACGAGCAGTACTTC.

This chain joins TRBV14 and TRBJ2-1, with 8 bases identical to TRBD2. Germline V gives CDR1 SGHDN, CDR2 FVKESK. There are 15 residues in the CDR3. J lost 3 bases, V lost 4 bases, and 5 bases had no gene match. The CDR3 sequence: CASSLLAGGYNEQFF. The DNA for the CDR3 is TGTGCCAGCAGCCTCCTGGCGGGAGGCTACAATGAGCAGTTCTTC.